This TCR beta chain was recovered during a study of T cells in Graves' hyperthyroidism and ophthalmopathy. Study details: Blood was drawn when the patient was first diagnosed and still untreated.

Lactation, pregnancy, other autoimmune disease or uncontrolled infection excluded patients. Based on clinical symptoms, serum thyroxine and TRAb, thyroid ultrasound and orbital computed tomography, diagnoses were reached. Amplified TCR beta CDR3 regions came from RNA transcripts. HTBI primers were the set used in a first-round RT-PCR of the TCR CDR3. TCRdb re-derived calls from the multiplex PCR reads in MiXCR, one entry per CDR3 protein. Of 300,000 to 450,000 distinct CDR3 sequences listed, less than 20% were seen once; the top ten hold roughly two fifths. The CDR3 has 13 residues. The V and J ends lost 5 bases and 3 bases, in that order; junction bases with no gene match: 4. Germline-derived CDR1 and CDR2 are DFQATT and SNEGSKA (reference sequence).

The chain recombines TRBV20-1 with TRBJ1-2; TRBD1 matches at 9 bases. Sequenced: blood. This receptor was obtained from a man between 18 and 35 years old with Graves' ophthalmopathy. The CDR3 sequence is CSARTGEDYGYTF. In DNA form, the CDR3 reads TGCAGTGCTCGGACAGGGGAGGACTATGGCTACACCTTC.